Each of the 2 T cell receptor beta chains below was sequenced from the same sample in a study of Ad26.COV2.S vaccination and SARS-CoV-2 variants. Measured with immunoSEQ multiplex PCR; TCRdb has only the in-frame clones, and not every one. The sample holds about 390,000 clones, more than 85% seen once. The treatment is: over 15 received Ad26.COV2.S at low or high dose, single or two shots; 5 received placebo; per-sample allocation not given. Specimen acquisition occurred on day 63 following the initial vaccine or placebo injection. The material sequenced was peripheral blood, taken in a trial of Ad26.COV2.S vaccine versus placebo. The receptors come from a person aged 18-60 years who received the Ad26.COV2.S COVID-19 vaccine or a placebo.

The chain employs TRBV5-1 and TRBJ2-3; TRBD1 is a possible D gene (6 bases). V dropped 4 bases and J dropped 0 bases, with 18 bases sitting between them. The length of the CDR3 is 17 residues. Germline CDR1 and CDR2: SGHRS and YFSETQ. The CDR3 DNA reads TGCGCCAGCAGCCGTACCGCCGGGACAACCAGCACAGATACGCAGTATTTT. Its translation: CASSRTAGTTSTDTQYF.

This chain connects TRBV6-5 to TRBJ1-1; 10 bases are a match to TRBD1. V shed 6 bases, J shed 11 bases, and the junction held 9 bases outside the gene matches. CDR1 is MNHEY, CDR2 SVGAGI, per germline. The CDR3 consists of 13 residues. In nucleotides, the CDR3 is TGTGCCAGCAGCCGCGGACAGGGGGTGAGGGCTTTCTTT. Its protein is CASSRGQGVRAFF.